This TCR beta chain was captured by sequencing in a study of blood T cell repertoires in COVID-19. Across the study: Italy, Spain and the United States were the sources of the convalescent and acute COVID-19 samples. T cells, B-cell-depleted T cells, or PBMCs supplied cDNA or gDNA.

The CDR3 is 14 residues long. The germline CDR1 and CDR2 sequences are SGHTA and FQGNSA. Trimming took off 5 bases at V and 0 bases at J, with 8 bases between the two ends. Authors' methods: Nucleated cell counts were estimated from reference gene primer amplification. Using immunoSEQ multiplex PCR, the repertoire was profiled, and TCRdb retains in-frame clones only, with some absent. Clonal size and the V and J genes are those of that table, whereas D and trimming came from the DNA. Of over 60,000 clones in the sample, about 76% are singletons; the top ten hold 45% to 65%. The TCR sequence derives from a woman older than 75 with acute or convalescent COVID-19. This sequence joins TRBV7-2 and TRBJ1-5; no clear D gene. Sequencing was done on a sample of peripheral blood. CDR3 residues: CASSAGISNQPQHF. As DNA, the CDR3 is TGTGCCAGCAGCGCCGGGATTAGCAATCAGCCCCAGCATTTT.